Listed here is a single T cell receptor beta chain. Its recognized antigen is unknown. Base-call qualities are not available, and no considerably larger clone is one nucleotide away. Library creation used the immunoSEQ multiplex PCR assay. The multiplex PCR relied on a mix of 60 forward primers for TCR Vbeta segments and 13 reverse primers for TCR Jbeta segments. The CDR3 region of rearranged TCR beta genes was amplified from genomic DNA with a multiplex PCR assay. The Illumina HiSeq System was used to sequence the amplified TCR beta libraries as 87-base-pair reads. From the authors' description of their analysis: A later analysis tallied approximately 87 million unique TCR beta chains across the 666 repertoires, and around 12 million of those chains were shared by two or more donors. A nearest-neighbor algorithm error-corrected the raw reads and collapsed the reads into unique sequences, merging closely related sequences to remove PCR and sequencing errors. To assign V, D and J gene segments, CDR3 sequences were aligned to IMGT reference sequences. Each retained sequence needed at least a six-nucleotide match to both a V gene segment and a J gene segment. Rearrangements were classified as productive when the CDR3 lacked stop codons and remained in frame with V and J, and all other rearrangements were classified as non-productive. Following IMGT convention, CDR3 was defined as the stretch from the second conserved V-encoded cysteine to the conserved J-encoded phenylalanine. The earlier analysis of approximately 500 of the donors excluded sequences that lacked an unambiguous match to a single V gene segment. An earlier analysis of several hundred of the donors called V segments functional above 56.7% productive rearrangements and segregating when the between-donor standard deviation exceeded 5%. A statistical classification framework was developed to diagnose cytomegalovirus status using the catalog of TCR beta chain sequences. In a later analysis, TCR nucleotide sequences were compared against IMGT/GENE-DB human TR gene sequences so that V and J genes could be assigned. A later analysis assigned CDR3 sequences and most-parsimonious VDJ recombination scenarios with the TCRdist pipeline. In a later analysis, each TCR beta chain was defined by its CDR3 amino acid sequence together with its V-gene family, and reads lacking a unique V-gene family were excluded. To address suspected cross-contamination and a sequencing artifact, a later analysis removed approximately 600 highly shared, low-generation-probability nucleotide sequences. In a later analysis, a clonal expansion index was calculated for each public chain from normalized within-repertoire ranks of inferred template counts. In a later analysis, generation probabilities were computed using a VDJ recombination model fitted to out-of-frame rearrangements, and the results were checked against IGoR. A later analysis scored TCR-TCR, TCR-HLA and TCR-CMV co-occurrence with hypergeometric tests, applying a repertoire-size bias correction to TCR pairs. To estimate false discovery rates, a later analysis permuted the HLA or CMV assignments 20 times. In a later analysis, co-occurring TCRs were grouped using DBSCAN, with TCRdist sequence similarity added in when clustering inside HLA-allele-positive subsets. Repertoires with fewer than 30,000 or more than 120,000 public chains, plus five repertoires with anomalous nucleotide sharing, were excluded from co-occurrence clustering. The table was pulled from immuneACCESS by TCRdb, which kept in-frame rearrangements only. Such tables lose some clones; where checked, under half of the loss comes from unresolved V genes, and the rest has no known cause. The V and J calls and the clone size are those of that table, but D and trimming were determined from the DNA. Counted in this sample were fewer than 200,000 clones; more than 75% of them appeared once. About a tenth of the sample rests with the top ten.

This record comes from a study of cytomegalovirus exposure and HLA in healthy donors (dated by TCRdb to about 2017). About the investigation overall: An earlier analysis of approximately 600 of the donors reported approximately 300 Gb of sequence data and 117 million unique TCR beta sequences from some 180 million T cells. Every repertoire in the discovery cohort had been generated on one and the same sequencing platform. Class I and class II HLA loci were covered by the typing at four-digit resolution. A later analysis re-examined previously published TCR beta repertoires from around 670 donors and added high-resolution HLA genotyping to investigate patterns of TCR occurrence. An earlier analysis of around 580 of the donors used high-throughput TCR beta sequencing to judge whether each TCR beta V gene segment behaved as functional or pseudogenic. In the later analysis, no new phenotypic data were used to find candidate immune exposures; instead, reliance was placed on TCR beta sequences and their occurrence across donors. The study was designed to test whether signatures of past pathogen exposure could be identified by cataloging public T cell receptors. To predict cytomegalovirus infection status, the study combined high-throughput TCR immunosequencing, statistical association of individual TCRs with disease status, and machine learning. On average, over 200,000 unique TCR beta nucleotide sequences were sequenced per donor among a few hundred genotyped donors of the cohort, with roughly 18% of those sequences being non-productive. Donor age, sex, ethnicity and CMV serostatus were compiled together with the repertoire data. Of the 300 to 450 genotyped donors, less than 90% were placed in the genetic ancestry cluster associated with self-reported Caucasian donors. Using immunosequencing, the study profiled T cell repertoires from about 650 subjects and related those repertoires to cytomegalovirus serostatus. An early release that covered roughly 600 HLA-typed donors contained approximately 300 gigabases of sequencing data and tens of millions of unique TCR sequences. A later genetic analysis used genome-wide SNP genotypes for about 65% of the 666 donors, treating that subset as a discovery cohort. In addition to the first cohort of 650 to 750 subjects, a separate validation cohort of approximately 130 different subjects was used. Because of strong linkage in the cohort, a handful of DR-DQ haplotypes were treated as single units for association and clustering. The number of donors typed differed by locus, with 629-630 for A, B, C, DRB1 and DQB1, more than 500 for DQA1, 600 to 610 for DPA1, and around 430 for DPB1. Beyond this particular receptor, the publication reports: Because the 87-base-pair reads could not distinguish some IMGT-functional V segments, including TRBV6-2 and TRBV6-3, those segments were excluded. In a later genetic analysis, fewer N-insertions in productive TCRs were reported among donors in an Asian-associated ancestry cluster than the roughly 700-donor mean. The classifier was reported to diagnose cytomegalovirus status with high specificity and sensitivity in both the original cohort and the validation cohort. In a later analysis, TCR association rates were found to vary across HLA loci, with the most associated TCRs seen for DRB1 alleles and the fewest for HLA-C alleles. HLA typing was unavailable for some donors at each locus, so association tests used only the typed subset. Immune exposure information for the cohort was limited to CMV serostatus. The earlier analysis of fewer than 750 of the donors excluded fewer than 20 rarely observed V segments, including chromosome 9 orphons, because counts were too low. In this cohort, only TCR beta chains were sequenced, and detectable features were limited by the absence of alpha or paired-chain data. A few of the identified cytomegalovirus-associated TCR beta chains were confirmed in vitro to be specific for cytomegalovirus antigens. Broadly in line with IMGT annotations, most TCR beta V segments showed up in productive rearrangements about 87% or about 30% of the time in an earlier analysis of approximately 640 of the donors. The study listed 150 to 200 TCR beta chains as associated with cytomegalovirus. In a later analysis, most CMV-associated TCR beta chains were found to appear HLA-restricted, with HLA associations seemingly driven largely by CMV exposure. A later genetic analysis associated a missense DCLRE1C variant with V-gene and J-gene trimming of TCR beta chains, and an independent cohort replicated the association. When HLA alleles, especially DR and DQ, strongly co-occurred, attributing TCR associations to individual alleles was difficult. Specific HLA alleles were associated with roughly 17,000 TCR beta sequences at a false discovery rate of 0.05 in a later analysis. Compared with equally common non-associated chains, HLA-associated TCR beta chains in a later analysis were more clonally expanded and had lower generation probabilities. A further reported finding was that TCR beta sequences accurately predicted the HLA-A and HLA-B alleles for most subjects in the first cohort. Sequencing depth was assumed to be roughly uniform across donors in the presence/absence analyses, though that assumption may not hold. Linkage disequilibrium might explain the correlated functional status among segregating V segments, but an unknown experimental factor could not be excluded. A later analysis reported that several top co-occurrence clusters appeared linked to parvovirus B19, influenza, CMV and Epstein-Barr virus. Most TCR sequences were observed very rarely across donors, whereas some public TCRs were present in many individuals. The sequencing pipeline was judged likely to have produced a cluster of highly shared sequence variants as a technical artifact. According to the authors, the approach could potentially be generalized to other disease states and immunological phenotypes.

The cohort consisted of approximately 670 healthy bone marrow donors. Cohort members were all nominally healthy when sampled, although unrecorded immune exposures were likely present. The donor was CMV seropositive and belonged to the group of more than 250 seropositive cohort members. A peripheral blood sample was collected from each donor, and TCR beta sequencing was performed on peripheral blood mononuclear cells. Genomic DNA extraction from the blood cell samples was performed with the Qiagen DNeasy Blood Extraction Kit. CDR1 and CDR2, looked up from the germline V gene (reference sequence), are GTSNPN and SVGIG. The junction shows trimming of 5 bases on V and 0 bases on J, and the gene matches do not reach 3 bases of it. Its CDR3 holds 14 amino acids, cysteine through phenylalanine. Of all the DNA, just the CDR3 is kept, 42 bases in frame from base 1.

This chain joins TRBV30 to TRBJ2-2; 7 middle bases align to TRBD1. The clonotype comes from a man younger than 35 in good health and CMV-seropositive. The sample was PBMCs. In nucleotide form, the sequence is TGTGCCTGGCTGGGACAGACGAACACCGGGGAGCTGTTTTTT. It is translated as CAWLGQTNTGELFF.